Listed here are 19 T cell receptor beta chains from one sample, sequenced in a study of monozygotic twins with inflammatory bowel disease. TCRdb reworked the 5' RACE reads into one entry per CDR3 protein, no DNA. This sample's table reports 200,000 to 250,000 distinct CDR3 sequences. What was sequenced was blood. The receptors come from a human donor with ulcerative colitis or Crohn's disease, or a healthy co-twin of an affected twin (not recorded which).

The chain is built from TRBV7-9 and TRBJ2-1; the TCRdb call, TRBD1, lacks DNA for checking. The CDR3 contains 15 residues. The germline CDR1 and CDR2 sequences are SEHNR and FQNEAQ (reference sequence). Here the CDR3 reads CASSPQGSSYNEQFF.

The CDR3 spells CASSLRLAGGRNEQFF. The chain carries TRBV12-3 or TRBV12-4 and TRBJ2-1; checking the TCRdb D call of TRBD2 is not possible without DNA. The CDR3 is made up of 16 amino acids.

The CDR3: CASSQDLSILPLHF. This chain connects TRBV4-2 to TRBJ1-6. CDR1 and CDR2 (germline): LGHNA, YNFKEQ. This CDR3 has 14 residues.

This chain uses TRBV7-9 with TRBJ1-2; TCRdb outputs TRBD1, but without DNA this stays unchecked. Germline values: CDR1 SEHNR, CDR2 FQNEAQ (reference sequence). The CDR3 is 12 amino acids. CDR3: CASSTRGVGYTF.

The rearrangement joins TRBV20-1 to TRBJ2-5; as DNA is missing, the TRBD2 call by TCRdb cannot be tested. This CDR3 contains 13 residues. Germline values: CDR1 DFQATT, CDR2 SNEGSKA (reference sequence). CDR3 residues: CSGLAEFQETQYF.

The V and J genes are TRBV12-5 and TRBJ1-5; absent DNA, TCRdb's TRBD1 call cannot be checked. The CDR3 loop spans 18 amino acids. Looked up from germline, CDR1 is LGHNT and CDR2 is FRNRAP. Here the CDR3 reads CASGLVIRGQGDNQPQHF.

J is TRBJ2-3 and V is TRBV7-8; TCRdb proposes TRBD2, but this gene call is untestable without DNA. CDR3 length: 12 residues. Germline CDR1 SGHVS, CDR2 FQNEAQ. The CDR3 reads CASSFGGDTQYF.

This chain links TRBV10-3 with TRBJ2-5; TCRdb picks TRBD2, but there is no DNA to check that call. Germline assignment: CDR1 ENHRY and CDR2 SYGVKD. The CDR3 totals 15 residues. This CDR3 reads CAIRATSGNQETQYF.

V is TRBV2 and J is TRBJ1-5; TCRdb selects TRBD1, and the lack of DNA leaves this call unchecked. The CDR3 is 13 residues long. Germline lookup yields CDR1 SNHLY and CDR2 FYNNEI. CDR3 region: CASSRDSTGPQHF.

The V and J genes are TRBV18 and TRBJ1-4. From germline, CDR1 is KGHSH and CDR2 LQKENI. The CDR3 contains 15 residues. Here the CDR3 reads CASSPQEGSAEKLFF.

The chain recombines TRBV20-1 with TRBJ2-3. The germline V gene encodes CDR1 DFQATT and CDR2 SNEGSKA (reference sequence). This CDR3 spans 15 amino acids. The CDR3 loop is CSAGSLRRNTDTQYF.

The rearrangement joins TRBV14 to TRBJ1-1. The CDR3 extends over 14 amino acids. Germline CDR1 SGHDN, CDR2 FVKESK. The CDR3 here is CASSHSGKNTEAFF.

This CDR3 reads CASSLKGLLDTQYF. This chain links TRBV12-3 or TRBV12-4 with TRBJ2-3; TCRdb lists TRBD1, though no DNA is available to test this call. This CDR3 is 14 amino acids long.

The chain employs TRBV20-1 and TRBJ1-2. The CDR3 has 13 residues. Germline CDR1 reads DFQATT; CDR2 reads SNEGSKA (reference sequence). The CDR3 is CSASWQEGYGYTF.

The gene calls are TRBV5-1 and TRBJ2-7; TCRdb designates TRBD2, a call that cannot be tested without DNA. The V gene's germline CDR1 is SGHRS and CDR2 YFSETQ. The CDR3 extends over 15 amino acids. The CDR3 protein is CASSLTSGAPYEQYF.

The V gene is TRBV4-1, the J gene TRBJ2-2; TCRdb's D gene call, TRBD2, goes unchecked for lack of DNA. The CDR3 length is 15 residues. The germline CDR1 and CDR2 sequences are MGHRA and YSYEKL. The CDR3 protein is CASSREDRNTGELFF.

This sequence joins TRBV6-2 or TRBV6-3 and TRBJ2-3; there is no DNA to check the TCRdb D call of TRBD1. The germline V gene has CDR1 MNHEY and CDR2 SVGEGT. The CDR3 is made up of 16 amino acids. The CDR3 region is CASSYSEDREADTQYF.

The V gene is TRBV10-3, the J gene TRBJ2-2; there is no DNA to check the TCRdb D call of TRBD1. From germline, CDR1 is ENHRY and CDR2 SYGVKD. The CDR3 consists of 14 residues. The CDR3: CAISDRGRTGELFF.

The rearrangement joins TRBV5-1 to TRBJ2-3. In germline, CDR1 is SGHRS, CDR2 YFSETQ. There are 12 residues in the CDR3. CDR3 in amino acids: CASLLQGDTQYF.